The clone carrying this T cell receptor (beta chain) has more than one count but fewer than ten. No antigen is known for it. This sample was included in a study of T-cell memory formation after mild COVID-19. In the study overall: Largely donor-specific TCR clusters were found.

Study-wide results and caveats: Among contracting clones, CD4+ were mainly CM/EM and CD8+ enriched in EMRA. Clones contracting across day 15 to 85 had a balanced CD4/CD8 profile; later expanding clones leaned CD4+.

UMIs and sample barcodes were carried by the TCR alpha and TCR beta cDNA libraries that 5'RACE produced using constant-segment primers. Using its own MiXCR run on the 5' RACE reads, TCRdb lists one record per CDR3 protein. The sample consists of roughly 130,000 distinct CDR3 sequences, 5% to 6.5% of them appearing once. The CDR3 extends over 17 amino acids. The TCR was taken from an adult woman who had mild COVID-19 (a few samples of this study predate the infection). Cell type and time point are not known. The chain uses TRBV21-1 and TRBJ2-7; TRBD2, the table's D call, was not compared with the DNA. TRBV21-1 is shown as a pseudogene. Material for sequencing was PBMCs or a T cell subset sorted from them (not recorded which). CDR3 in DNA: TGTGCCAGCAGCAAGTTTTGGTGGGAGGGGAAACCCTACGAGCAGTACTTC. Its translation: CASSKFWWEGKPYEQYF.